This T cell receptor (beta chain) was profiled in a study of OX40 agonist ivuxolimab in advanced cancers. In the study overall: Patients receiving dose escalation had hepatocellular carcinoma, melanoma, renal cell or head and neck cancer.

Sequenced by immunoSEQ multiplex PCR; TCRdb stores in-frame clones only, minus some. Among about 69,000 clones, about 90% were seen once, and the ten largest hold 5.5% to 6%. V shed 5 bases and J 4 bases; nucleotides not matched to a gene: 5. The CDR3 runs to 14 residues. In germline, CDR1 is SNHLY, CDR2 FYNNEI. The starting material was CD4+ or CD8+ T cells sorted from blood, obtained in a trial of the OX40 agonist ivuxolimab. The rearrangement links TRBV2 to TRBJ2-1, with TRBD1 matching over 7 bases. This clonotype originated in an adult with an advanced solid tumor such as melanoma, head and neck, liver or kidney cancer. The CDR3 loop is CASSSDRVYNEQFF. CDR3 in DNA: TGTGCCAGCAGTAGTGACAGGGTATACAATGAGCAGTTCTTC.